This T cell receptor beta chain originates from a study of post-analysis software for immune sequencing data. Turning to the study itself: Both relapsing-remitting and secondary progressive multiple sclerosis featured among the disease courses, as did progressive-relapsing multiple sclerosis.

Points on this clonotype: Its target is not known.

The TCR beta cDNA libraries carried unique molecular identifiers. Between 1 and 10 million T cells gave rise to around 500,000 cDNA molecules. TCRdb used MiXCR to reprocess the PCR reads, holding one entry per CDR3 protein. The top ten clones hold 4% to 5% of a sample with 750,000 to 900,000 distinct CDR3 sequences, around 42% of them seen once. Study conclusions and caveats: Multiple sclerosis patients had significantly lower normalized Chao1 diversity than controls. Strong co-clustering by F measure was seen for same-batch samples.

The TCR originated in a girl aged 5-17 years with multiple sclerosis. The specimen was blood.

CDR3 nucleotides: TGTGCCAGCAGTTCGGGACCAGGGGCCCTCCACTTT. This translates into CASSSGPGALHF. V usage is TRBV28 and J usage is TRBJ1-6; tentative D call: TRBD1 (6 bases). Germline-derived CDR1 and CDR2 are MDHEN and SYDVKM. V was trimmed by 4 bases and J by 14 bases, leaving 12 bases between them. This CDR3 spans 12 amino acids.